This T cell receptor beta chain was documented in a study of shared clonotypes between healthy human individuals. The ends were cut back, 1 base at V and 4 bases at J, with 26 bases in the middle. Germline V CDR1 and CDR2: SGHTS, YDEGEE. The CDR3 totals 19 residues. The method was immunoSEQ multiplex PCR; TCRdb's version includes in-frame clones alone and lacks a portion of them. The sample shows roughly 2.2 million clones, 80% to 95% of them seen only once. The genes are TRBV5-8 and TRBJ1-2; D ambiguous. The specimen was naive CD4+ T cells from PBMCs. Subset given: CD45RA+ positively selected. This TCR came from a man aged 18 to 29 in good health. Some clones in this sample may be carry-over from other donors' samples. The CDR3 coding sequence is TGTGCCAGCAGCTTGATTGGGAGCTGGGATCTAGTCGCCACCTATGGCTACACCTTC. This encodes CASSLIGSWDLVATYGYTF.